The present T cell receptor beta chain was sequenced within a study of cytomegalovirus exposure and HLA in healthy donors. The CDR3 runs to 18 residues. Germline CDR1 reads GTSNPN; CDR2 reads SVGIG (reference sequence). Trimming removed 3 bases from V and 5 bases from J; junction bases left unmatched: 13. This PCR relied on a set of 60 Vbeta primers and 13 Jbeta primers. Measured with immunoSEQ multiplex PCR; TCRdb has only the in-frame clones, and not every one. This sample has over 150,000 clones, with about 80% found just once. This receptor was taken from a middle-aged man in good health and CMV-seropositive. This chain connects TRBV30 to TRBJ1-4; TRBD1 agrees at 12 bases. Sequencing input: PBMCs. As DNA, the CDR3 is TGTGCCTGGAGCAAACCGGGACAGGGGGCAGCTGGAAATGAAAAACTGTTTTTT. Amino acid sequence: CAWSKPGQGAAGNEKLFF.